This T cell receptor (beta chain) comes out of a study of Graves' ophthalmopathy and Graves' hyperthyroidism listed by TCRdb under 2018. In the study overall: Peripheral blood was collected before any treatment was given, at the time of initial diagnosis. To tell Graves' ophthalmopathy apart from Graves' hyperthyroidism, and to predict which patients would progress to ophthalmopathy, the study relied on TCR beta repertoire signatures. In total, around 130 blood samples were TCR-sequenced: 40 to 45 ophthalmopathy, about 75 hyperthyroidism and about 17 hyperthyroidism-to-ophthalmopathy patients. To explore V-J signatures that separate ophthalmopathy from hyperthyroidism, a discovery set of approximately 100 patients was enrolled, consisting of about 45 with ophthalmopathy and some 59 with stable hyperthyroidism. An independent validation cohort was composed of 18 hyperthyroidism patients and about 17 patients who later progressed from hyperthyroidism to ophthalmopathy. In about 6 hyperthyroidism patients, T-cell repertoires of thyroid tissue and blood were compared. Following sample collection, hyperthyroidism patients were given methimazole at a starting dose of 30 mg daily, and ophthalmopathy patients were given high-dose intravenous methylprednisolone. Summary of the overall study and its limitations: In validation, the model predicted ophthalmopathy progression with more than 55% sensitivity and roughly 78% specificity; some twelve predicted patients were CT-confirmed with GO in a median of around 6.5 months. No statistical method was used to predetermine the sample size, and group allocation was not hidden from the investigators. Most of the expanded thyroid clonotypes with a frequency above 0.001 were also detected in blood, and it was suggested that the thyroid immune response may be reflected by blood repertoires. The 13-signature model separated ophthalmopathy from stable hyperthyroidism with approximately 90% sensitivity and almost 84% specificity in cross-validation, and 80%/75% in the test set.

For repertoire sequencing, the TCR beta CDR3 regions were amplified from RNA transcripts. The first round of RT-PCR was done with HTBI primers and the Qiagen OneStep RT-PCR kit, and was followed by a second round of multiplex PCR, then size selection and purification. Sequencing of the libraries was carried out on an Illumina HiSeq2000 in paired-end mode with 100 bp reads. Under the source paper's analysis protocol: SOAPnuke was used to process the reads, throwing out any read that had adapters, had uncalled bases, had a mean Phred below 15, or lacked an exact constant-primer or identifier match. COPE v1.2.5 was used to merge high-quality paired reads. Unique nucleotide sequences were defined as clonotypes and aligned to IMGT TRB V, D and J references using MiTCR v1.1. Only V-J combinations with frequency above 0.0001 were analysed, covering over 98% of repertoires. For each V-J combination, a TCR clonal expansion and chaos score was defined as F50 clonal expansion divided by the chaos observed in the TCRdist matrix. Features were reduced by Welch's t-statistics and random forest to over 10 V-J combinations, which fed a naive Bayes classifier. Thyroid-blood repertoire similarity was quantified with the Morisita-Horn index. The raw public reads went through TCRdb reprocessing: fastp at Q25, MiXCR clone calling, in-frame beta chains kept. All rows with the same CDR3 protein become a single entry with the most common DNA and genes. Here the V and J calls rest on TCRdb's processing, not on the authors' analysis. For this sample there are tens of thousands of distinct CDR3 sequences; 52% appear just once. Together, the top ten hold roughly 18% of the sample.

Looking up the germline V gene (reference sequence) yields CDR1 DFQATT and CDR2 SNEGSKA. Both ends counted, the CDR3 spans 15 residues. With regard to this clonotype: Its recognized antigen is unknown. The conserved final phenylalanine or tryptophan is absent from the CDR3, which likely points to a read error. Because the CDR3's place on the DNA is in doubt, the DNA is left out and the CDR3 is given as listed by TCRdb.

The ophthalmopathy patients had moderately to severely active disease, with a Clinical Activity Score of 3 or higher, a NOSPECS grade of 4 or higher, and a disease duration of less than 3 months. Patients were excluded if they had other autoimmune diseases, uncontrolled infections, pregnancy or lactation. Diagnosis relied on clinical symptoms, serum thyroxine, TRAb, thyroid ultrasound and orbital computed tomography. PBMCs were isolated from approximately 10 ml of fresh peripheral blood by Ficoll-Paque density gradient centrifugation. Total RNA was extracted using Trizol reagent, and RNA quality was checked on an Agilent 2100 Bioanalyzer.

Sequenced input: peripheral blood. The sequence came from an adult man with Graves' ophthalmopathy. The sequence joins TRBV20-1 to TRBJ2-3; the table names TRBD2, a call not compared with the DNA. The CDR3 region: CSARDSGRATDTKYL.